The text below deals with one T cell receptor beta chain. The data were obtained in a study of blood T cell repertoires in COVID-19. Study at large: The samples span acute and convalescent COVID-19 from the United States, Italy and Spain. Sample material is recorded as cDNA or gDNA derived from T cells, B-cell-depleted T cells, or PBMCs.

The CDR3 sequence is 17 residues long. Germline CDR1 and CDR2: SGHRS and YFSETQ. With V trimmed by 5 bases and J by 6 bases, 13 bases remained unmatched. In the authors' methods: Researchers report that nucleated cell counts were estimated from reference gene primer amplification. Produced via immunoSEQ multiplex PCR; TCRdb's table is partial and in-frame only. Clone size and V and J calls were adopted from that table, with D and trimming inferred from the DNA. The table has under 200,000 clones, approximately 81% seen once. The TCR comes from a man between 18 and 35 years old with active or convalescent COVID-19. The gene calls are TRBV5-1 and TRBJ2-3; 12 positions agree with TRBD2. Sample: peripheral blood. The CDR3 DNA is TGCGCCAGCAGTCGGGTCCAAGGACTAGCGGGATCCGATACGCAGTATTTT. This codes for CASSRVQGLAGSDTQYF.